This is a list of T cell receptor beta chains from one sample in a study of post-analysis software for immune sequencing data. One entry per CDR3 protein, called by TCRdb with MiXCR from the PCR reads. The sample has approximately 150,000 distinct CDR3 sequences; approximately 31% are singletons. The sample taken for sequencing was blood. The receptor source for this set is a girl aged 10 to 17 with multiple sclerosis. CDR3s include the opening cysteine and the closing phenylalanine or tryptophan. A D gene is named only where the DNA matches it firmly. Expanded clones are given a class, and other clones once, few, many or no size at all.

v_gene: TRBV5-1
d_gene: .
abundance: few
j_gene: TRBJ2-7
CDR3nt: TGCGCCAGCAGTTCTACGACCCTACCCTACGAGCAGTACTTC
CDR3aa: CASSSTTLPYEQYF

v_gene: TRBV5-8
d_gene: .
abundance: few
j_gene: TRBJ1-1
CDR3nt: TGTGCCAGCAGCTCCCGACGGGGGGACACTGAAGCTTTCTTT
CDR3aa: CASSSRRGDTEAFF

v_gene: TRBV12-3/TRBV12-4
d_gene: .
abundance: few
j_gene: TRBJ2-1
CDR3nt: TGTGCCAGCAGTTCCGGTGAGGACAACAATGAGCAGTTCTTC
CDR3aa: CASSSGEDNNEQFF

v_gene: TRBV6-2/TRBV6-3
d_gene: .
abundance: few
j_gene: TRBJ2-3
CDR3nt: TGTGCCAGCAGTTACTCTGGTTCTAGCACAGATACGCAGTATTTT
CDR3aa: CASSYSGSSTDTQYF

v_gene: TRBV12-3/TRBV12-4
d_gene: TRBD2
abundance: many
j_gene: TRBJ2-3
CDR3nt: TGTGCCAGCAGTTTATGGCGGGAGGGAGATACGCAGTATTTT
CDR3aa: CASSLWREGDTQYF

v_gene: TRBV11-2
d_gene: .
abundance: many
j_gene: TRBJ1-2
CDR3nt: TGTGCCAGCAGCTTAGGATATTCCGTGACAGCTTCCTATGGCTACACCTTC
CDR3aa: CASSLGYSVTASYGYTF

v_gene: TRBV9
d_gene: TRBD1
abundance: .
j_gene: TRBJ1-2
CDR3nt: TGTGCCAGCAGCGTAGTGACAGGGCAAGGGGATAGCTACACCTTC
CDR3aa: CASSVVTGQGDSYTF

v_gene: TRBV5-1
d_gene: TRBD2
abundance: .
j_gene: TRBJ2-5
CDR3nt: TGCGCCAGCAGCTCCGCCCGGGGGGGAAGCTATGGGCAGTACTTC
CDR3aa: CASSSARGGSYGQYF

v_gene: TRBV28
d_gene: .
abundance: many
j_gene: TRBJ1-2
CDR3nt: TGTGCCAGCAGGACTCCCAGGGAGACCGCCTATGGCTACACCTTC
CDR3aa: CASRTPRETAYGYTF

v_gene: TRBV29-1
d_gene: .
abundance: many
j_gene: TRBJ2-1
CDR3nt: TGCAGCGTTCGATCAAATGAGCAGTTCTTC
CDR3aa: CSVRSNEQFF

v_gene: TRBV7-3
d_gene: TRBD1
abundance: many
j_gene: TRBJ1-2
CDR3nt: TGTGCCAGCAGACCCCAGGGGGCCACTAACTATGGCTACACCTTC
CDR3aa: CASRPQGATNYGYTF

v_gene: TRBV12-3/TRBV12-4
d_gene: TRBD1
abundance: few
j_gene: TRBJ1-2
CDR3nt: TGTGCCAGCAGTCCTGGGACAGTCTATGGCTACACCTTC
CDR3aa: CASSPGTVYGYTF

v_gene: TRBV7-9
d_gene: TRBD1
abundance: few
j_gene: TRBJ1-1
CDR3nt: TGTGCCAGCAGTCGCCCGACAGGGTTGGGCACTGAAGCTTTCTTT
CDR3aa: CASSRPTGLGTEAFF

v_gene: TRBV7-2
d_gene: .
abundance: .
j_gene: TRBJ2-1
CDR3nt: TGTGCCAGCTGGGGGCAGGGCAGCTCCTACAATGAGCAGTTCTTC
CDR3aa: CASWGQGSSYNEQFF

v_gene: TRBV10-1
d_gene: .
abundance: once
j_gene: TRBJ2-1
CDR3nt: TGCGCCAGCAAAACAGTCATAGCCGGGTACAATGAGCAGTTCTTC
CDR3aa: CASKTVIAGYNEQFF

v_gene: TRBV12-3/TRBV12-4
d_gene: .
abundance: few
j_gene: TRBJ2-7
CDR3nt: TGTGTCAGCGTGGCGTGGATGGGCGACTCCTACGAGCAGTACTTC
CDR3aa: CVSVAWMGDSYEQYF

v_gene: TRBV4-1
d_gene: .
abundance: few
j_gene: TRBJ1-1
CDR3nt: TGCGCCAGCAGCCCCCCGGCGGTGGGTACGGAAAAAATGAACACTGAAGCTTTCTTT
CDR3aa: CASSPPAVGTEKMNTEAFF

v_gene: TRBV12-3/TRBV12-4
d_gene: .
abundance: many
j_gene: TRBJ2-7
CDR3nt: TGTGCCAGCAGTTTAGAGGGGCTACAGGGTTACGAGCAGTACTTC
CDR3aa: CASSLEGLQGYEQYF

v_gene: TRBV7-9
d_gene: TRBD2
abundance: .
j_gene: TRBJ2-3
CDR3nt: TGTGCCAGCAGCCCTAGCGGGAGCACAGGTACGCAGTATTTT
CDR3aa: CASSPSGSTGTQYF

v_gene: TRBV12-3/TRBV12-4
d_gene: .
abundance: .
j_gene: TRBJ2-3
CDR3nt: TGTGCCAGCGCCGGGAACCTAAAACAAAGGGATACGCAGTATTTT
CDR3aa: CASAGNLKQRDTQYF

v_gene: TRBV11-2
d_gene: TRBD1
abundance: .
j_gene: TRBJ2-5
CDR3nt: TGTGCCAGCAGCCCCATCTGGGGACAGGGGAGAAATGAGCAGTACTTC
CDR3aa: CASSPIWGQGRNEQYF

v_gene: TRBV2
d_gene: .
abundance: .
j_gene: TRBJ1-5
CDR3nt: TGTGCCAGCAGGGACTATGGTTTTTATCAGCCCCAGCATTTT
CDR3aa: CASRDYGFYQPQHF

v_gene: TRBV9
d_gene: .
abundance: many
j_gene: TRBJ2-1
CDR3nt: TGTGCCAGCAGCGCCCTCGGGAGTTACAATGAGCAGTTCTTC
CDR3aa: CASSALGSYNEQFF

v_gene: TRBV7-9
d_gene: TRBD2
abundance: many
j_gene: TRBJ2-5
CDR3nt: TGTGCCAGCAGCTTTTCCGGGACTAGCGGGAGTTCCCAGTACTTC
CDR3aa: CASSFSGTSGSSQYF

v_gene: TRBV9
d_gene: TRBD2
abundance: .
j_gene: TRBJ2-2
CDR3nt: TGTGCCAGCAGCGTAGAGGGGACTAGTTACACCAGGGAGCTGTTTTTT
CDR3aa: CASSVEGTSYTRELFF

v_gene: TRBV7-3
d_gene: .
abundance: .
j_gene: TRBJ2-7
CDR3nt: TGTGCCAGCAGCTTAAGGCCGGACTCCTACGAGCAGTACTTC
CDR3aa: CASSLRPDSYEQYF

v_gene: TRBV28
d_gene: .
abundance: many
j_gene: TRBJ2-7
CDR3nt: TGTGCCAGCAGTTTGGGGACGGTCTCCTACGAGCAGTACTTC
CDR3aa: CASSLGTVSYEQYF

v_gene: TRBV6-2/TRBV6-3
d_gene: .
abundance: few
j_gene: TRBJ1-4
CDR3nt: TGTGCCAGCAGTCCCCGGGACAATGGTGAAAAACTGTTTTTT
CDR3aa: CASSPRDNGEKLFF

v_gene: TRBV12-3/TRBV12-4
d_gene: .
abundance: many
j_gene: TRBJ2-5
CDR3nt: TGTGCCAGCAGTTTAATAGGGGGGGCCCAAGAGACCCAGTACTTC
CDR3aa: CASSLIGGAQETQYF

v_gene: TRBV20-1
d_gene: .
abundance: many
j_gene: TRBJ2-7
CDR3nt: TGCAGTGCTAGACAAGGGGTCGGGGCCTACGAGCAGTACTTC
CDR3aa: CSARQGVGAYEQYF

v_gene: TRBV5-5
d_gene: .
abundance: .
j_gene: TRBJ2-4
CDR3nt: TGTGCCAGCAGCTTGTTTGCCAGCCAAACTATAGTAGCCAAAAACATTCAGTACTTC
CDR3aa: CASSLFASQTIVAKNIQYF

v_gene: TRBV19
d_gene: .
abundance: few
j_gene: TRBJ2-7
CDR3nt: TGTGCCAGTAGTATACACCCGACCGCTTCAGGCGAGCAGTACTTC
CDR3aa: CASSIHPTASGEQYF

v_gene: TRBV29-1
d_gene: TRBD1
abundance: .
j_gene: TRBJ2-2
CDR3nt: TGCAGCTACAGGACAGGGGTTAATATCGGGGAGCTGTTTTTT
CDR3aa: CSYRTGVNIGELFF

v_gene: TRBV14
d_gene: TRBD1
abundance: few
j_gene: TRBJ2-7
CDR3nt: TGTGCCAGCAGCGCCTTTGGACAGGTCGAGAGGCAGTACTTC
CDR3aa: CASSAFGQVERQYF

v_gene: TRBV12-3/TRBV12-4
d_gene: TRBD2
abundance: .
j_gene: TRBJ2-1
CDR3nt: TGTGCCAGCAGTGGGGGACTAGCGGGGGGCTCCTACAATGAGCAGTTCTTC
CDR3aa: CASSGGLAGGSYNEQFF

v_gene: TRBV11-2
d_gene: TRBD1
abundance: many
j_gene: TRBJ2-5
CDR3nt: TGTGCCAGCAGCCGAGGGACAGGGTATGAGGAGACCCAGTACTTC
CDR3aa: CASSRGTGYEETQYF

v_gene: TRBV20-1
d_gene: TRBD2
abundance: .
j_gene: TRBJ2-7
CDR3nt: TGCAGTGCTAGAGATATTCTAGCGGGAGTCGACGAGCAGTACTTC
CDR3aa: CSARDILAGVDEQYF

v_gene: TRBV12-3/TRBV12-4
d_gene: TRBD1
abundance: few
j_gene: TRBJ1-1
CDR3nt: TGTGCCAGCAGCCCACCTTTCCGACAGGGGATGAACACTGAAGCTTTCTTT
CDR3aa: CASSPPFRQGMNTEAFF

v_gene: TRBV6-6
d_gene: TRBD1
abundance: few
j_gene: TRBJ1-1
CDR3nt: TGTGCCAGCAACAACAGGGGCGGCAATGGGGACACTGAAGCTTTCTTT
CDR3aa: CASNNRGGNGDTEAFF

v_gene: TRBV6-6
d_gene: .
abundance: .
j_gene: TRBJ1-6
CDR3nt: TGTGCCACCGAGGGGGGGAATTCACCCCTCCACTTT
CDR3aa: CATEGGNSPLHF

v_gene: TRBV29-1
d_gene: TRBD1
abundance: many
j_gene: TRBJ2-1
CDR3nt: TGCAGCGTTGAAGCCGGGACAGGGGGCTCCTACAATGAGCAGTTCTTC
CDR3aa: CSVEAGTGGSYNEQFF

v_gene: TRBV11-2
d_gene: .
abundance: .
j_gene: TRBJ2-7
CDR3nt: TGTGCCAGCAGCTTAGGGGACGTCGCCTCCTACGAGCAGTACTTC
CDR3aa: CASSLGDVASYEQYF

v_gene: TRBV29-1
d_gene: .
abundance: .
j_gene: TRBJ1-1
CDR3nt: TGCGGCGCCGGTCCCCCGTACCGGACTGAAGCTTTCTTT
CDR3aa: CGAGPPYRTEAFF

v_gene: TRBV28
d_gene: TRBD1
abundance: many
j_gene: TRBJ2-7
CDR3nt: TGTGCCAGCAGTGGCCCCGGGACAGCCTCCTACGAGCAGTACTTC
CDR3aa: CASSGPGTASYEQYF

v_gene: TRBV12-3/TRBV12-4
d_gene: .
abundance: few
j_gene: TRBJ2-5
CDR3nt: TGTGCCAGCAGTTTAGTCAAAGGTAGTTCTGTCGAGACCCAGTACTTC
CDR3aa: CASSLVKGSSVETQYF

v_gene: TRBV5-1
d_gene: TRBD2
abundance: .
j_gene: TRBJ2-2
CDR3nt: TGCGCCAGCAGCTCGACTAGCTTTCACACCGGGGAGCTGTTTTTT
CDR3aa: CASSSTSFHTGELFF

v_gene: TRBV20-1
d_gene: TRBD2
abundance: few
j_gene: TRBJ2-1
CDR3nt: TGCAGTGCTAGAGACCCCCGGCGGGAGGGGAGGTCCTACAATGAGCAGTTCTTC
CDR3aa: CSARDPRREGRSYNEQFF

v_gene: TRBV20-1
d_gene: .
abundance: .
j_gene: TRBJ1-6
CDR3nt: TGCAGTGCTAGAGATGTGCAGGGAAATTCACCCCTCCACTTT
CDR3aa: CSARDVQGNSPLHF

v_gene: TRBV11-1
d_gene: TRBD2
abundance: many
j_gene: TRBJ2-5
CDR3nt: TGTGCCAGCAGCTTCGAACCCAATCTTCCGGGACTAGCGGGAGTGTCGGCGAGGGAGACCCAGTACTTC
CDR3aa: CASSFEPNLPGLAGVSARETQYF

v_gene: TRBV9
d_gene: TRBD1
abundance: .
j_gene: TRBJ2-3
CDR3nt: TGTGCCAGCAGCGGGGGACAGGGGGCAGTCGGCACAGATACGCAGTATTTT
CDR3aa: CASSGGQGAVGTDTQYF

v_gene: TRBV5-1
d_gene: .
abundance: .
j_gene: TRBJ2-1
CDR3nt: TGCGCCAGCAGCTTGGGGGCCTTGAGCTCCTACAATGAGCAGTTCTTC
CDR3aa: CASSLGALSSYNEQFF

v_gene: TRBV6-1
d_gene: .
abundance: .
j_gene: TRBJ1-6
CDR3nt: TGTGCCAGCAGTGAATTAAGGGAGAAAGAGACGGCGCCCCCCCACTTT
CDR3aa: CASSELREKETAPPHF

v_gene: TRBV20-1
d_gene: .
abundance: .
j_gene: TRBJ1-4
CDR3nt: TGCAGTGTCAGGGGCCAGCCGCCTAATGAAAAACTGTTTTTT
CDR3aa: CSVRGQPPNEKLFF

v_gene: TRBV4-2
d_gene: .
abundance: many
j_gene: TRBJ2-7
CDR3nt: TGTGCCAGCAGCCAAGGGGGGGATTCCTACGAGCAGTACTTC
CDR3aa: CASSQGGDSYEQYF